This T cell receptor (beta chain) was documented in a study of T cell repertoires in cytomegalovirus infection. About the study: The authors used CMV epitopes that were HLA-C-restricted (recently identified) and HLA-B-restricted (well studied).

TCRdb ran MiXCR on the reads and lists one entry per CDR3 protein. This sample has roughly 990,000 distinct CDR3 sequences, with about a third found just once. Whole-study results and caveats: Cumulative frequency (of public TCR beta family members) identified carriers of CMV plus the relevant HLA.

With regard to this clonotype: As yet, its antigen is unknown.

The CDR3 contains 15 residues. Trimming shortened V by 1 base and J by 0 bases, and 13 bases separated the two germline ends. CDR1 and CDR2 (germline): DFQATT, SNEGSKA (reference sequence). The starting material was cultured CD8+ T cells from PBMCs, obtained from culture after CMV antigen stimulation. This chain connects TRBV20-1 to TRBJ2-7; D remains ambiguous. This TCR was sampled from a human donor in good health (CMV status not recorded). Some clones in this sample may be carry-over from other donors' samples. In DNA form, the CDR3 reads TGCAGTGCTAGAGGATCAGAGACTCCCTCCTACGAGCAGTACTTC. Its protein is CSARGSETPSYEQYF.